The present T cell receptor (beta chain) was sequenced within a study of blood T cell repertoires in COVID-19. Turning to the study itself: Sources were T cells, B-cell-depleted T cells, or PBMCs; the material itself was cDNA or gDNA.

CDR1 and CDR2 from the germline V gene are LNHNV and YYDKDF (reference sequence). V dropped 3 bases and J dropped 2; count of bases not matched to a gene: 10. The CDR3 runs 17 residues. Data came from immunoSEQ multiplex PCR; TCRdb stores just in-frame clones and leaves some out. The sample records 97,000 or so clones, about nine tenths being singletons. This sequence joins TRBV15 and TRBJ1-2, with 9 bases matching TRBD1. This TCR was recovered from a man aged 50 or older with acute or convalescent COVID-19. Specimen: peripheral blood. The CDR3 DNA reads TGTGCCACCAGCAGGGTTGGAACGGGACAGGGCAACTATGGCTACACCTTC. Protein product: CATSRVGTGQGNYGYTF.